This TCR beta chain was captured by sequencing in a study of cytomegalovirus exposure and HLA in healthy donors. Study summary: HLA-typed donors contributed around 88 million unique TCRs, which were held in an early data release. Whole-study results and caveats: Earlier findings revealed that most TCR beta V segments proved productive either about 87% or about 30% of the time. Sequencing had likely introduced a cluster of highly shared sequence variants as an artifact. Later analysis showed most CMV-associated TCR beta chains appearing HLA-restricted.

Germline lookup yields CDR1 LGHNA and CDR2 YSLEER. V gave up 4 bases and J gave up 7 bases, with 13 bases separating them. This CDR3 contains 14 residues. Concerning this clone itself: Antigen unknown.

The PCR made use of 60 Vbeta and 13 Jbeta primers. Data came from immunoSEQ multiplex PCR; TCRdb stores just in-frame clones and leaves some out. The repertoire consists of about 100,000 clones, with 78% occurring once and the leading ten covering about 0.79%. The receptor's source is a woman aged 55 to 70 in good health and CMV-seronegative. V and J are TRBV4-3 and TRBJ2-2, with D tentatively TRBD1 (7 bases). Sequenced sample: PBMCs. This CDR3 reads CASSRAQGGGELFF. The CDR3 DNA sequence: TGCGCCAGCAGCCGCGCTCAGGGGGGCGGGGAGCTGTTTTTT.